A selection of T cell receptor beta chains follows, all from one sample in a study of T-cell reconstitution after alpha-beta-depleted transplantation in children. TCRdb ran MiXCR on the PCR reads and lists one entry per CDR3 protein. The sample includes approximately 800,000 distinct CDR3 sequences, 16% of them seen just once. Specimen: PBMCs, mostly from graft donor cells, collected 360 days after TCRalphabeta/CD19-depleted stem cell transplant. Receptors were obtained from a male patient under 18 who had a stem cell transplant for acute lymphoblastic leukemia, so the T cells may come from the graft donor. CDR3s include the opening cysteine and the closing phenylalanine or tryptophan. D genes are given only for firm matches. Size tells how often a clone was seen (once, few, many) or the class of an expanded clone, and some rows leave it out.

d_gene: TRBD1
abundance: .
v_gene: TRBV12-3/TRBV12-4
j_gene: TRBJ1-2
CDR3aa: CASSSQGALGYTF
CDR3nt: TGTGCCAGCAGTTCACAGGGGGCGCTCGGCTACACCTTC

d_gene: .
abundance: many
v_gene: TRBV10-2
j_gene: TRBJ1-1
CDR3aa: CASSELGGTEAFF
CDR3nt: TGCGCCAGCAGTGAGTTGGGAGGGACTGAAGCTTTCTTT

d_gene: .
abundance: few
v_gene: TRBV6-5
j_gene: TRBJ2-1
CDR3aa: CASSSRLGPFSSYNEQFF
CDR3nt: TGTGCCAGCAGTTCTCGTCTGGGACCTTTTTCTTCCTACAATGAGCAGTTCTTC

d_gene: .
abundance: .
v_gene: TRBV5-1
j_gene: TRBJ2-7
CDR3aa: CASSLKGGSVEQYF
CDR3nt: TGCGCCAGCAGCTTGAAGGGGGGAAGTGTCGAGCAGTACTTC

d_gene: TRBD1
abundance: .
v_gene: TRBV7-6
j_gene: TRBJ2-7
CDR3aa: CASSLALYKRDRDYEQYF
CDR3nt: TGTGCCAGCAGCTTAGCGTTGTATAAAAGGGACAGAGACTACGAGCAGTACTTC

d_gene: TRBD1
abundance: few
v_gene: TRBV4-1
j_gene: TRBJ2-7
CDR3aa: CASSQPLGQTSYEQYF
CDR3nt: TGCGCCAGCAGCCAGCCTTTGGGACAGACATCCTACGAGCAGTACTTC

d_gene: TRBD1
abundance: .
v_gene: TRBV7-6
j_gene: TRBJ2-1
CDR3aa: CASSPWTGGRDEQFF
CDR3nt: TGTGCCAGCAGCCCTTGGACAGGGGGTAGGGATGAGCAGTTCTTC

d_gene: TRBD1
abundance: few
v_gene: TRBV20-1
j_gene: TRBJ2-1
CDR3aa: CSARTGGHNEQFF
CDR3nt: TGCAGTGCGCGGACAGGGGGCCACAATGAGCAGTTCTTC

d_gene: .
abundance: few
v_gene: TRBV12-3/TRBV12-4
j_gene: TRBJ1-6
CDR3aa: CASSSRVGSPLHF
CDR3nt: TGTGCCAGCAGTTCCAGGGTTGGATCACCCCTCCACTTT

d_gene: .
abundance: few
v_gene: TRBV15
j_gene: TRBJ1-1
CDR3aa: CATSRAGGTEAFF
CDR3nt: TGTGCCACCAGCAGAGCTGGGGGAACTGAAGCTTTCTTT

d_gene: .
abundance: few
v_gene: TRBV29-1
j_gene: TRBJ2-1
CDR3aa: CSVVKWTAYNEQFF
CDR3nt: TGCAGCGTTGTCAAGTGGACAGCCTACAATGAGCAGTTCTTC

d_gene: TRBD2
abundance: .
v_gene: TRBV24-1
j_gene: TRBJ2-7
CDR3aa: CATSDFGTSGSYEQYF
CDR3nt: TGTGCCACCAGTGATTTCGGGACTAGCGGGAGTTACGAGCAGTACTTC

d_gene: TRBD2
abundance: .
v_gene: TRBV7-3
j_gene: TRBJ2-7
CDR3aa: CASSFSGRSDEQYF
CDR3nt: TGTGCCAGCAGCTTTAGCGGGAGGAGCGACGAGCAGTACTTC

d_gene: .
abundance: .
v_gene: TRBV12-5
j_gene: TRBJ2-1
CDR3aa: CASGPNPGGDEQFF
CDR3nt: TGTGCTAGTGGCCCGAACCCCGGTGGGGATGAGCAGTTCTTC

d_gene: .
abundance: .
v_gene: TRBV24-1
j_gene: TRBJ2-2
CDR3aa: CATTAPNTGELFF
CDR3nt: TGTGCCACCACGGCGCCGAACACCGGGGAGCTGTTTTTT

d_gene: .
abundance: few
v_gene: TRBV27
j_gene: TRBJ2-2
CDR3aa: CASSLIGDTGELFF
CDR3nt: TGTGCCAGCAGTTTGATCGGGGACACCGGGGAGCTGTTTTTT

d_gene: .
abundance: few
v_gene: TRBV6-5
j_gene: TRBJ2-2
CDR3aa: CASSYPRPGPGELFF
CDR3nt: TGTGCCAGCAGTTACCCTCGTCCGGGCCCCGGGGAGCTGTTTTTT

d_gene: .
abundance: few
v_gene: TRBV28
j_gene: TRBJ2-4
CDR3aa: CASSSPLSFVKNIQYF
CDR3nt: TGTGCCAGCAGTTCCCCCCTCTCGTTTGTTAAAAACATTCAGTACTTC

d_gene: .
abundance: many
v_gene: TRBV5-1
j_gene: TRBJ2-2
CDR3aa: CASSLIADTGELFF
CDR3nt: TGCGCCAGCAGCTTGATTGCGGACACCGGGGAGCTGTTTTTT

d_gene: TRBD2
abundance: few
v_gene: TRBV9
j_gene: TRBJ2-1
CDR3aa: CASSVSGRGSNEQFF
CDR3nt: TGTGCCAGCAGCGTTAGCGGGAGGGGCAGTAATGAGCAGTTCTTC

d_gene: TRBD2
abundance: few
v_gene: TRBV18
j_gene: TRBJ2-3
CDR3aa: CASSPPGLAERTDTQYF
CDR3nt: TGTGCCAGCTCACCACCGGGTCTAGCGGAGCGCACAGATACGCAGTATTTT

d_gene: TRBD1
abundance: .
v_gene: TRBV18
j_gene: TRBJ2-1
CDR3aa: CASSPIGQGRDEQFF
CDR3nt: TGTGCCAGCTCACCTATTGGACAGGGACGGGATGAGCAGTTCTTC

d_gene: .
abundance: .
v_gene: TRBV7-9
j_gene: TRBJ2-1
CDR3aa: CASSSPFYNEQFF
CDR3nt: TGTGCCAGCTCGAGTCCCTTTTACAATGAGCAGTTCTTC

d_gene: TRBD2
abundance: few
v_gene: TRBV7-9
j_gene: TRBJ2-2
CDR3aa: CASRLTSGSEDGELFF
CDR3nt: TGTGCCAGCAGATTGACTAGCGGGAGTGAAGACGGGGAGCTGTTTTTT

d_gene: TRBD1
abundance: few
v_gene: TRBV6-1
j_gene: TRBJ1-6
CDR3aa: CASGGQAGLSPLHF
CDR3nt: TGTGCCAGCGGGGGACAGGCCGGTTTGTCACCCCTCCACTTT

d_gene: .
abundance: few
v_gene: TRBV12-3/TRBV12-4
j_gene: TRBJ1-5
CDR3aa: CASSPRQAGNQPQHF
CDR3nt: TGTGCCAGCAGTCCACGACAGGCAGGCAATCAGCCCCAGCATTTT

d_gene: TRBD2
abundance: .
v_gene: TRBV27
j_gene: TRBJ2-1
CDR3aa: CASSLALGLAGGPGQFF
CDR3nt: TGTGCCAGCAGTTTAGCCCTGGGACTAGCGGGAGGGCCGGGGCAGTTCTTC

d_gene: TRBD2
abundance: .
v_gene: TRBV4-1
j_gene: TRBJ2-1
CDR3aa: CASSQVGGRRDEQFF
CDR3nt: TGCGCCAGCAGCCAAGTAGGCGGGAGGAGAGATGAGCAGTTCTTC

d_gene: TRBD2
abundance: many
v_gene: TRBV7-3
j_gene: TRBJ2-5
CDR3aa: CASTPSGYQETQYF
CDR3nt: TGTGCCAGCACCCCTAGCGGGTACCAAGAGACCCAGTACTTC

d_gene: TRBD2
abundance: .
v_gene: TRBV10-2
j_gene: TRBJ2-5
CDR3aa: CASELAGGDSGETQYF
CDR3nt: TGCGCCAGCGAATTAGCGGGAGGAGATAGCGGGGAGACCCAGTACTTC

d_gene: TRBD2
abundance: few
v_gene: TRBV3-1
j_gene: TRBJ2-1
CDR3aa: CASSQTSGRYNEQFF
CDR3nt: TGTGCCAGCAGCCAAACTAGCGGGAGGTACAATGAGCAGTTCTTC

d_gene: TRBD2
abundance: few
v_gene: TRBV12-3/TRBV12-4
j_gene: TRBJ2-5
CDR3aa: CASSLSGIQETQYF
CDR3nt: TGTGCCAGCAGTTTAAGCGGGATTCAAGAGACCCAGTACTTC

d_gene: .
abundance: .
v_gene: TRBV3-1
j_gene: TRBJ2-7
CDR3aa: CASSQFSEQYF
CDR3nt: TGTGCCAGCAGCCAATTCTCCGAGCAGTACTTC

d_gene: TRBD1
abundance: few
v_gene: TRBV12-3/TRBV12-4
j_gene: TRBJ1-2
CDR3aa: CASSFPTGDGYTF
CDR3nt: TGTGCCAGCAGTTTTCCGACAGGGGATGGCTACACCTTC

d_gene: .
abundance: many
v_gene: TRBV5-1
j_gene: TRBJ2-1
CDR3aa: CASSLVGGDYYNEQFF
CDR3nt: TGCGCCAGCAGCTTGGTTGGGGGTGACTACTACAATGAGCAGTTCTTC

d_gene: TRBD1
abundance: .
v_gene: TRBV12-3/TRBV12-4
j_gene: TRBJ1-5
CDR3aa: CASSRDRGGNQPQHF
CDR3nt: TGTGCCAGCAGTCGTGACAGGGGTGGCAATCAGCCCCAGCATTTT

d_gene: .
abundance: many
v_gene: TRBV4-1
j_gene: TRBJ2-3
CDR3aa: CASSQERIFTDTQYF
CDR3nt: TGCGCCAGCAGCCAAGAGCGGATCTTCACAGATACGCAGTATTTT

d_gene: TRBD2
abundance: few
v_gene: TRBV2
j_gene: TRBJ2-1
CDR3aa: CASSELAGVRSYNEQFF
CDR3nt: TGTGCCAGCAGCGAACTAGCGGGAGTGAGGTCCTACAATGAGCAGTTCTTC

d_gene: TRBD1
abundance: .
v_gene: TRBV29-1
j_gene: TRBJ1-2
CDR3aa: CSFGAGTGYGYTF
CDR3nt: TGCAGCTTCGGAGCCGGGACAGGCTATGGCTACACCTTC

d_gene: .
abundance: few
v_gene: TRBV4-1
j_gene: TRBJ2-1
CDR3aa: CASSQVRGRGRYNEQFF
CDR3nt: TGCGCCAGCAGCCAAGTTAGGGGGAGGGGGAGGTACAATGAGCAGTTCTTC

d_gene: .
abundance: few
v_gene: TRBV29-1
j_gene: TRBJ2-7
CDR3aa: CSVEGANYEQYF
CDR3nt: TGCAGCGTTGAGGGAGCGAACTACGAGCAGTACTTC

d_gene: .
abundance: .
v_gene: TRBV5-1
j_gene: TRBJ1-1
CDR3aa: CASSFHDGGTEAFF
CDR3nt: TGCGCCAGCAGTTTCCACGACGGGGGGACTGAAGCTTTCTTT

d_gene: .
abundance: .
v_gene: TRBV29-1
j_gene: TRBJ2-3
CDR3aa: CSVERSATDTQYF
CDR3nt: TGCAGCGTTGAACGGTCCGCCACAGATACGCAGTATTTT

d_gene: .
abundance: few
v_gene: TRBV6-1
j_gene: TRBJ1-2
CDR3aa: CASKSGRGLTNYGYTF
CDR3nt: TGTGCCAGCAAGAGTGGGCGTGGACTGACTAACTATGGCTACACCTTC

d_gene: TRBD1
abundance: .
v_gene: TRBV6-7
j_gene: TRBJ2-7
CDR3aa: CASSYTGGEDEQYF
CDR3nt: TGTGCCAGCAGTTACACAGGGGGAGAGGACGAGCAGTACTTC

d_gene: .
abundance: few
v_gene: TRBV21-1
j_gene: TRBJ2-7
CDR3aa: CAILADDYEQYF
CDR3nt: TGTGCCATACTAGCGGACGATTACGAGCAGTACTTC

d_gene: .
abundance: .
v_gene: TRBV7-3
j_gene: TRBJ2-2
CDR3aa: CASSLMGTDGELFF
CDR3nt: TGTGCCAGCAGCTTAATGGGAACCGACGGGGAGCTGTTTTTT

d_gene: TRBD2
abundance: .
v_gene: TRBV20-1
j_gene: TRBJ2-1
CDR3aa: CSARDEFLAGDFYNEQFF
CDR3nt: TGCAGTGCTAGAGATGAGTTTCTAGCGGGAGACTTTTACAATGAGCAGTTCTTC

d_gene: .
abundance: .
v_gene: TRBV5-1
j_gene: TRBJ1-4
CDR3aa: CASSFGPTNEKLFF
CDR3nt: TGCGCCAGCAGCTTTGGGCCAACTAATGAAAAACTGTTTTTT

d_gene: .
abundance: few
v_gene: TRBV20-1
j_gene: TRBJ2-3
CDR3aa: CSASPAGFGTQYF
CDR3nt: TGCAGTGCTAGTCCGGCCGGGTTCGGTACGCAGTATTTT

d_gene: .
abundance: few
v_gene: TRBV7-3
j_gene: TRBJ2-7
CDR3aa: CASSLTGIGYEQYF
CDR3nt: TGTGCCAGCAGCTTAACCGGGATCGGATACGAGCAGTACTTC